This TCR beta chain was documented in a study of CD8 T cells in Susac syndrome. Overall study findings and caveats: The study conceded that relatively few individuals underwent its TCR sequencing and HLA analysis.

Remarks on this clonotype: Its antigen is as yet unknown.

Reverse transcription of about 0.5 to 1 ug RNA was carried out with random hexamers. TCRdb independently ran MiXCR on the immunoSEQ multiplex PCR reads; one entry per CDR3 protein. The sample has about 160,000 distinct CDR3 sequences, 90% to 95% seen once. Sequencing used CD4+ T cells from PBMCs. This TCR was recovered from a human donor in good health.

The CDR3 DNA reads as TGTGCCAGCAGCCACCGGACGAAACAGGGGGCTATCACTGAAGCTTTCTTT. This translates into CASSHRTKQGAITEAFF. V and J are TRBV3-1 and TRBJ1-1; 9 bases align to TRBD1. V lost 3 bases and J lost 4; bases outside the gene matches: 12. Germline CDR1 reads LGHDT; CDR2 reads YNNKEL (reference sequence). The CDR3 runs 17 residues. Full variable domain (rest looked up from reference TRBV3-1 and TRBJ1-1): DTAVSQTPKYLVTQMGNDKSIKCEQNLGHDTMYWYKQDSKKFLKIMFSYNNKELIINETVPNRFSPKSPDKAHLNLHINSLELGDSAVYFCASSHRTKQGAITEAFFGQGTRLTVV.